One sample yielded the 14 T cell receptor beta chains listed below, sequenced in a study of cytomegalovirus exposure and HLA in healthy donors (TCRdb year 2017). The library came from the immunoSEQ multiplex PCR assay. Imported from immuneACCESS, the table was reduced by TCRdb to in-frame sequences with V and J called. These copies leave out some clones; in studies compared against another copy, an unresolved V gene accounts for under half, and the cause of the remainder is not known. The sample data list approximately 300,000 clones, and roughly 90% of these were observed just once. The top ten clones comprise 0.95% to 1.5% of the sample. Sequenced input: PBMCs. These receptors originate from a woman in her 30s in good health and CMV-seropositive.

CDR3: CSVALVAKETQYF. In DNA, the CDR3 is TGCAGCGTTGCGCTAGTTGCCAAAGAGACCCAGTACTTC. V gene TRBV29-1 combines with J gene TRBJ2-5, with D hard to call. Germline V gene data show CDR1 as SQVTM and CDR2 as ANQGSEA. The V and J ends lost 4 bases and 3 bases respectively, with 12 bases between them. This CDR3 has 13 amino acids.

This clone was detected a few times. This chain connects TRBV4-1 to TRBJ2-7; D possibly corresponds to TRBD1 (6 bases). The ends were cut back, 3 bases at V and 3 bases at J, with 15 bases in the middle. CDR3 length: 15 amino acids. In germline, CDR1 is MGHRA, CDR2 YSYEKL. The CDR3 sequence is CASSHDRSGYYEQYF. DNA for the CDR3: TGCGCCAGCAGCCATGACAGGTCGGGGTACTACGAGCAGTACTTC.

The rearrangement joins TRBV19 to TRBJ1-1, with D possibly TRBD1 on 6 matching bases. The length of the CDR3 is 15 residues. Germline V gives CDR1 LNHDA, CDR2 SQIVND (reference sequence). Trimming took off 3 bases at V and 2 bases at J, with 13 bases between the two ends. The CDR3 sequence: CASSITPGANTEAFF. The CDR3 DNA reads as TGTGCCAGTAGTATCACCCCGGGGGCTAACACTGAAGCTTTCTTT.

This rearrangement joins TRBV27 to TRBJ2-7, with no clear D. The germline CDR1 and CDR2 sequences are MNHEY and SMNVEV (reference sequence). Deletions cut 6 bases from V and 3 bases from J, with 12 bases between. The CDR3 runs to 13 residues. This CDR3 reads CASRMGSGYEQYF. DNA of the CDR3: TGTGCCAGCAGGATGGGCTCGGGCTACGAGCAGTACTTC.

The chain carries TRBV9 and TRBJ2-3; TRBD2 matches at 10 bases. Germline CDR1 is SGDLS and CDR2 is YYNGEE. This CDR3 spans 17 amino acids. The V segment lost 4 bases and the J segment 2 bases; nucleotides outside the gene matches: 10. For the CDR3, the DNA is TGTGCCAGCAGCTCACCAAGCGGGGGGGCTTACACAGATACGCAGTATTTT. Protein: CASSSPSGGAYTDTQYF.

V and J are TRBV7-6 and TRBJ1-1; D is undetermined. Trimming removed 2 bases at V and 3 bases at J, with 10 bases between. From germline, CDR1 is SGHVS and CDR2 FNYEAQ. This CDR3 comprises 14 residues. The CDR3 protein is CASSLQEWHTEAFF. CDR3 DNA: TGTGCCAGCAGCTTACAGGAATGGCACACTGAAGCTTTCTTT.

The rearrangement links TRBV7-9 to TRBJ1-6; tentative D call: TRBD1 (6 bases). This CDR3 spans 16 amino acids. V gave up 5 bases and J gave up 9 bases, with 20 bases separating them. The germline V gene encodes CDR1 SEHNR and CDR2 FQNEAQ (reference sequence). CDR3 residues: CASSPSGGIPGSPLHF. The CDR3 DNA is TGTGCCAGCAGCCCTAGCGGGGGCATCCCAGGTTCACCCCTCCACTTT.

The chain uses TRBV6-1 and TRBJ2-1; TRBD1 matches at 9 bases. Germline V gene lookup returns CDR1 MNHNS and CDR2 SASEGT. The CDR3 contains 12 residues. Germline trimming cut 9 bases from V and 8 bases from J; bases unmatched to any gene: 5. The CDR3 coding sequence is TGTGCCAGTAGGGACAGGGTACATGAGCAGTTCTTC. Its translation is CASRDRVHEQFF.

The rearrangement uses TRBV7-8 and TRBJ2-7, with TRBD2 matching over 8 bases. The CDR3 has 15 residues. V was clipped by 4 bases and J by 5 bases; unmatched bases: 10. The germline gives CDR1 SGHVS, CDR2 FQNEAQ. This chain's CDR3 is CASSSHGRGKNEQYF. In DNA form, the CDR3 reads TGTGCCAGCAGCTCCCACGGGAGGGGGAAGAACGAGCAGTACTTC.

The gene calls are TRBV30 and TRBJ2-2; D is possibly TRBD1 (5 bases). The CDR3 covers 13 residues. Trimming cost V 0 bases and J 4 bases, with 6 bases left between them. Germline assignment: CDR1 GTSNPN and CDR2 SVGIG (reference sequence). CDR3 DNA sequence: TGTGCCTGGAGTGTGACAGCCACCGGGGAGCTGTTTTTT. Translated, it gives CAWSVTATGELFF.

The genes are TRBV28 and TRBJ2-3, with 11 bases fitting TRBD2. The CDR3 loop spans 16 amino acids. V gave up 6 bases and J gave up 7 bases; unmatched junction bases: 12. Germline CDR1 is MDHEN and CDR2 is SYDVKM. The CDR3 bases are TGTGCCAGCAGCAGACCCGGGACTAGCGGTAGTCATACGCAGTATTTT. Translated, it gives CASSRPGTSGSHTQYF.

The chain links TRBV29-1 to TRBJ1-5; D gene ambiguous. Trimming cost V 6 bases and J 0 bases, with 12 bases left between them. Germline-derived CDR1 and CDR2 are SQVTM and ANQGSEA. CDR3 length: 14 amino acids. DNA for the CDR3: TGCAGCGTGAAGGACGGTTATAGCAATCAGCCCCAGCATTTT. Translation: CSVKDGYSNQPQHF.

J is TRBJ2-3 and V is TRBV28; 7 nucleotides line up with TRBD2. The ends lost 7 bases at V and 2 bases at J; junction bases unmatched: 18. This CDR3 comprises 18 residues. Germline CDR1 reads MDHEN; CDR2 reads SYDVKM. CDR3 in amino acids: CASTLDRTSVGDTDTQYF. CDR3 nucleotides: TGTGCCAGCACCCTGGACCGTACTAGCGTCGGTGACACAGATACGCAGTATTTT. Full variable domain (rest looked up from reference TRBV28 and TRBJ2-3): DVKVTQSSRYLVKRTGEKVFLECVQDMDHENMFWYRQDPGLGLRLIYFSYDVKMKEKGDIPEGYSVSREKKERFSLILESASTNQTSMYLCASTLDRTSVGDTDTQYFGPGTRLTVL.

The CDR3 reads CASSLVRKETQYF. CDR3 coding DNA: TGTGCCAGCAGTTTAGTCAGAAAAGAGACCCAGTACTTC. The chain carries TRBV28 and TRBJ2-5; unclear D gene. CDR3 length: 13 residues. V was clipped by 2 bases and J by 3 bases, with 7 bases between them. CDR1 is MDHEN and CDR2 is SYDVKM in the germline V gene.